The 21 T cell receptor beta chains given below trace back to one sample, sequenced in a study of T-cell memory formation after mild COVID-19. TCRdb re-analysed the 5' RACE reads in MiXCR, keeping a single row per CDR3 protein. The profile covers approximately 150,000 distinct CDR3 sequences, with about 5.7% appearing a single time and 2% to 2.5% taken by the ten largest. Material for sequencing was PBMCs or a T cell subset sorted from them (not recorded which). Source of these receptors: an adult woman who had mild COVID-19 (a few samples of this study predate the infection). Cell type and time point are not known.

Ten or more counts support this clonotype. In nucleotides, the CDR3 is TGTGCCAGCAGCTCACAGGGGAATAGCAATCAGCCCCAGCATTTT. It yields the protein CASSSQGNSNQPQHF. The rearrangement uses TRBV5-6 and TRBJ1-5; 7 bases line up with TRBD1. V dropped 3 bases and J dropped 0; count of bases not matched to a gene: 3. CDR3 length: 15 amino acids. Per the germline V gene, CDR1 is SGHDT and CDR2 is YYEEEE. Variable domain in full (rest from reference TRBV5-6 and TRBJ1-5): DAGVTQSPTHLIKTRGQQVTLRCSPKSGHDTVSWYQQALGQGPQFIFQYYEEEERQRGNFPDRFSGHQFPNYSSELNVNALLLGDSALYLCASSSQGNSNQPQHFGDGTRLSIL.

The chain recombines TRBV9 with TRBJ2-5, with D maybe TRBD2 (6 bases). CDR1 and CDR2 (germline): SGDLS, YYNGEE. The V end lost 4 bases, the J end lost 5 bases, and 12 bases lay between the germline ends. This CDR3 has 13 residues. CDR3 amino acids: CASSIGSLETQYF. CDR3 DNA: TGTGCCAGCAGCATCGGGAGTTTGGAGACCCAGTACTTC.

J is TRBJ2-1 and V is TRBV6-1; 8 positions agree with TRBD2. The V gene's germline CDR1 is MNHNS and CDR2 SASEGT. The CDR3 consists of 15 residues. Losses at the gene ends were 6 bases for V and 3 bases for J; bases not matched to a gene: 7. The CDR3 spells CASSASGGFYNEQFF. CDR3 nucleotides: TGTGCCAGCAGCGCGTCGGGGGGGTTCTACAATGAGCAGTTCTTC.

This clonotype was detected a few times. V gene TRBV6-6 combines with J gene TRBJ2-6; D gene unclear. Deletions cut 0 bases from V and 4 bases from J, with 4 bases between. CDR1 is MNHNY and CDR2 is SVGAGI in the germline V gene (reference sequence). CDR3 length equals 14 residues. CDR3 loop: CASSYSSGANVLTF. The CDR3 DNA reads TGTGCCAGCAGTTACTCCTCCGGGGCCAACGTCCTGACTTTC.

The chain links TRBV15 to TRBJ2-1; 7 bases align to TRBD2. Germline CDR1 reads LNHNV; CDR2 reads YYDKDF (reference sequence). This CDR3 spans 17 amino acids. The ends lost 1 base at V and 7 bases at J; junction bases unmatched: 13. The CDR3 bases are TGTGCCACCAGCAGAGGTTTTTCGGGAGACGGGGGGAATGAGCAGTTCTTC. Protein: CATSRGFSGDGGNEQFF.

In this sample, this clonotype turned up many times. V usage is TRBV20-1 and J usage is TRBJ2-7; 8 positions agree with TRBD1. The CDR3 consists of 14 residues. Germline V gene sequence: CDR1 DFQATT, CDR2 SNEGSKA (reference sequence). V shed 1 base, J shed 6 bases, and the junction held 8 bases outside the gene matches. CDR3 nucleotide sequence: TGCAGTGCTAGAGTCGCAATAACAGGGGGCGAGCAGTACTTC. It codes for CSARVAITGGEQYF.

This clonotype was seen repeatedly, ten times or more. The chain recombines TRBV24-1 with TRBJ2-2; D uncertain. Trimming shortened V by 9 bases and J by 0 bases, and 13 bases separated the two germline ends. CDR3 length equals 15 residues. Germline V gives CDR1 KGHDR, CDR2 SFDVKD. The CDR3 is CATEEGWANTGELFF. The CDR3 bases are TGTGCCACCGAGGAAGGTTGGGCGAACACCGGGGAGCTGTTTTTT.

This clonotype was found a few times. J is TRBJ1-1 and V is TRBV11-1; D is possibly TRBD1 (6 bases). Germline CDR1 reads SGHAT; CDR2 reads FQDESV (reference sequence). The CDR3 contains 15 residues. Trimming stripped 2 bases from V and 9 bases from J, with 19 bases between. The CDR3 reads CASSLSLGRGTKAFF. The CDR3 nucleotides are TGTGCCAGCAGCTTAAGCTTGGGCAGGGGAACTAAAGCTTTCTTT.

The chain has TRBV12-3 or TRBV12-4 and TRBJ1-1; D unclear. The CDR3 has 12 residues. Trimming took off 6 bases at V and 6 bases at J, with 11 bases between the two ends. The CDR3 DNA follows: TGTGCCAGCAGCCTCCTCGTCGCTGAAGCTTTCTTT. Protein product: CASSLLVAEAFF.

This clonotype was observed at least ten times. The chain recombines TRBV6-5 with TRBJ1-3; D is unclear. This CDR3 is 13 amino acids long. Trimming cost V 5 bases and J 2 bases, with 7 bases left between them. Germline V gene lookup returns CDR1 MNHEY and CDR2 SVGAGI. The CDR3 DNA reads as TGTGCCAGCAGTGAAATGCCTGGAAACACCATATATTTT. It specifies CASSEMPGNTIYF.

This clonotype was counted at least ten times. The DNA for the CDR3 is TGTGCCAGCAGCCCCGGAAGTCAGGCCTCCTACGAGCAGTACTTC. It codes for CASSPGSQASYEQYF. The genes are TRBV28 and TRBJ2-7; D not resolved. Looked up from germline, CDR1 is MDHEN and CDR2 is SYDVKM. This CDR3 spans 15 amino acids. V was shortened by 6 bases and J by 0 bases, with 15 bases between the two germline ends. The variable domain in full, completed from reference TRBV28 and TRBJ2-7, reads DVKVTQSSRYLVKRTGEKVFLECVQDMDHENMFWYRQDPGLGLRLIYFSYDVKMKEKGDIPEGYSVSREKKERFSLILESASTNQTSMYLCASSPGSQASYEQYFGPGTRLTVT.

At least ten counts were recorded for this clonotype. The chain links TRBV27 to TRBJ2-1; tentative D call: TRBD2 (6 bases). Germline CDR1 reads MNHEY; CDR2 reads SMNVEV (reference sequence). This CDR3 region has 15 residues. V was trimmed by 3 bases and J by 8 bases, leaving 17 bases between them. The CDR3 nucleotides read TGTGCCAGCAGTTTGGCAACCTGGAGCGGGTATGAGCAGTTCTTC. Protein: CASSLATWSGYEQFF.

This clonotype came up a few times. The gene calls are TRBV7-9 and TRBJ2-3; 10 nucleotides agree with TRBD2. The germline V gene has CDR1 SEHNR and CDR2 FQNEAQ (reference sequence). V was pared by 3 bases and J by 4 bases, with 7 bases of the junction left unmatched. CDR3 length: 16 residues. CDR3 nucleotide sequence: TGTGCCAGCAGCTTTGGTCTAGCGGGAGCCCCAGATACGCAGTATTTT. Its protein product is CASSFGLAGAPDTQYF.

In this sample, this clonotype turned up many times. V is TRBV20-1 and J is TRBJ2-5, with TRBD2 matching 13 bases. CDR1 DFQATT and CDR2 SNEGSKA come from the germline V gene (reference sequence). Trimming at V came to 6 bases and at J to 0 bases, leaving 1 base not matched to a gene. The CDR3 is made up of 14 amino acids. The DNA for the CDR3 is TGCAGTGCCGGGACTAGCGGGAACCAAGAGACCCAGTACTTC. Amino acid sequence: CSAGTSGNQETQYF.

This clonotype came up many times. The V call is TRBV12-3 or TRBV12-4, the J call TRBJ2-1, with TRBD2 matching over 10 bases. The junction had 5 bases not matched to a gene; V was cut back by 7 bases and J by 8 bases. The CDR3 totals 13 residues. The CDR3 DNA sequence: TGTGCCAGCAAGGATAGCGGGAGGCATGAGCAGTTCTTC. This translates into CASKDSGRHEQFF.

The V call is TRBV12-3 or TRBV12-4, the J call TRBJ2-1; TRBD2 is a possible D gene (6 bases). V lost 7 bases and J 2 bases, leaving 12 bases between the germline ends. This CDR3 spans 14 amino acids. CDR3 nucleotides: TGTGCCAGCAATATGGGGGGACCCTACAATGAGCAGTTCTTC. Protein: CASNMGGPYNEQFF.

This clonotype was counted many times. The rearrangement joins TRBV12-3 or TRBV12-4 to TRBJ2-5; either TRBD1 or TRBD2 may supply D (5 bases each). This CDR3 contains 15 residues. V shed 6 bases and J shed 6 bases, with 20 bases lying between them. CDR3 region: CASRSRDGRMQTQYF. As DNA, the CDR3 is TGTGCCAGCAGATCTCGGGACGGACGTATGCAGACCCAGTACTTC.

This clonotype showed up just a few times. The chain couples TRBV20-1 to TRBJ1-6, with TRBD1 as a possible D gene (6 bases). V lost 4 bases and J lost 9, with 10 bases in between. Germline values: CDR1 DFQATT, CDR2 SNEGSKA (reference sequence). The CDR3 contains 12 residues. DNA for the CDR3: TGCAGTGCTATTCTGGGGGCTTCACCCCTCCACTTT. Amino acids: CSAILGASPLHF.

This clonotype was observed a few times. The chain recombines TRBV5-4 with TRBJ2-3, with 8 bases matching TRBD1. The CDR3 is 16 amino acids. Unmatched junction bases numbered 13, after V lost 4 bases and J lost 6 bases. Germline CDR1 reads SGHNT; CDR2 reads YYREEE (reference sequence). The chain's CDR3 is CASSPGTGKPADTQYF. CDR3 DNA: TGTGCCAGCAGCCCAGGGACAGGCAAACCTGCCGATACGCAGTATTTT.

This clonotype was seen ten or more times. This rearrangement joins TRBV7-9 to TRBJ2-1; no reliable D call. The V gene's germline CDR1 is SEHNR and CDR2 FQNEAQ (reference sequence). The CDR3 sequence is 12 residues long. V shed 5 bases and J shed 9 bases, with 11 bases lying between them. This CDR3 is CASSVSILEQFF. DNA for the CDR3: TGTGCCAGCAGCGTATCTATCCTTGAGCAGTTCTTC.

Many counts were recorded for this clonotype. The gene calls are TRBV20-1 and TRBJ2-3, with 7 bases lining up with TRBD1. The CDR3 runs 15 residues. Germline V gene sequence: CDR1 DFQATT, CDR2 SNEGSKA (reference sequence). Trimming took 1 base from V and 0 from J; bases not matched to a gene: 4. The CDR3 sequence: CSARVGTASTDTQYF. The DNA for the CDR3 is TGCAGTGCTAGAGTAGGGACAGCTAGCACAGATACGCAGTATTTT.